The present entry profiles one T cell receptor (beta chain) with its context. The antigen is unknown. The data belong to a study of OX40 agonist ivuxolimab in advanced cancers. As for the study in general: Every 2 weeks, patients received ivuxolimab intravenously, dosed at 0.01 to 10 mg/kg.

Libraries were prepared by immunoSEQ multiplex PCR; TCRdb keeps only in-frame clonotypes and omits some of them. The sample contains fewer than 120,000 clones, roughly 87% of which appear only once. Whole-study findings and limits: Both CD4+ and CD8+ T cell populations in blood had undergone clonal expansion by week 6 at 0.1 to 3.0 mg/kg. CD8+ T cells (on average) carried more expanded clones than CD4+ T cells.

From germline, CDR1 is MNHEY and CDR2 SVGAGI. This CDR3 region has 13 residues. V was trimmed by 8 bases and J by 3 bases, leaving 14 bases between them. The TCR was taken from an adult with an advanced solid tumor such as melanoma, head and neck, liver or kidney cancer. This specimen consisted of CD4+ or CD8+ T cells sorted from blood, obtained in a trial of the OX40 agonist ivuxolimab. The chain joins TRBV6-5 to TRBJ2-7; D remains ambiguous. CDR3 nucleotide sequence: TGTGCCAGCCAATCTTCGACCCGCTACGAGCAGTACTTC. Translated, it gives CASQSSTRYEQYF.